Listed here are 3 T cell receptor beta chains from one sample, sequenced in a study of T cell clones after liver transplantation. Data came from immunoSEQ multiplex PCR; TCRdb stores just in-frame clones and leaves some out. In the table there are over 90,000 clones, about 81% of which are singletons. The sequencing here drew on CD4+ T cells from blood, taken approximately 45 months after liver transplant. These receptors all come from a human patient who received a liver transplant. A share of the T cells may be of graft donor origin.

The chain carries TRBV7-9 and TRBJ2-7; D is unclear. V gave up 3 bases and J gave up 7 bases, with 10 bases separating them. Germline V lookup: CDR1 SEHNR, CDR2 FQNEAQ (reference sequence). The CDR3 spans 12 residues. The CDR3 spells CASSLTMWEQYF. Here the CDR3 DNA reads TGTGCCAGCAGCTTGACCATGTGGGAGCAGTACTTC.

This chain connects TRBV5-4 to TRBJ1-4; D gene ambiguous. The CDR3 covers 13 residues. The V end lost 0 bases, the J end lost 11 bases, and 11 bases lay between the germline ends. Germline V gene lookup returns CDR1 SGHNT and CDR2 YYREEE (reference sequence). This CDR3 is CASSLDPAEKLFF. The CDR3 DNA reads TGTGCCAGCAGCTTGGACCCTGCTGAGAAACTGTTTTTT.

The V and J genes are TRBV6-6 and TRBJ2-2; unclear D gene. Germline values: CDR1 MNHNY, CDR2 SVGAGI (reference sequence). The V and J ends lost 6 bases and 3 bases respectively, with 8 bases between them. The CDR3 totals 13 residues. This CDR3 is CASRTWDTGELFF. The CDR3 nucleotides are TGTGCCAGCAGGACTTGGGACACCGGGGAGCTGTTTTTT.